These 7 T cell receptor beta chains were sequenced from one sample in a study of control samples from healthy donors and cancer patients (dated by TCRdb to 2018 to 2021). The library came from the immunoSEQ multiplex PCR assay. TCRdb holds this immuneACCESS table with in-frame rearrangements only. Some clones are missing; in checked studies, unresolved V genes explain under half, and the rest has no known cause. The sample records a few hundred thousand clones, more than 80% of which are singletons. The ten largest clones add up to just under 6.5% of the sample. The source material was PBMCs. These receptors all stem from a man aged 35-49 years with head and neck cancer.

The chain carries TRBV29-1 and TRBJ2-1, with D possibly being TRBD2 (6 bases). Germline assignment: CDR1 SQVTM and CDR2 ANQGSEA. The CDR3 is made up of 13 amino acids. Trimming took 6 bases from V and 3 from J, leaving 12 bases between them. Here the CDR3 reads CSVNSGLYNEQFF. The CDR3 nucleotides are TGCAGCGTAAATAGCGGCCTCTACAATGAGCAGTTCTTC.

V and J are TRBV4-3 and TRBJ1-1, with D possibly matching TRBD1 (6 bases). Between the trimmed V and J ends, which lost 0 bases and 5 bases, there was a span of 13 bases. Per germline, CDR1 LGHNA and CDR2 YSLEER. The CDR3 totals 15 residues. CDR3 region: CASSQDGGAGTEAFF. In DNA form, the CDR3 reads TGCGCCAGCAGCCAAGATGGGGGGGCTGGGACTGAAGCTTTCTTT.

V and J are TRBV18 and TRBJ2-1, with D perhaps matching TRBD1 or TRBD2 (6 bases each). The CDR3 is 19 residues long. Between the trimmed V and J ends, which lost 5 bases and 2 bases, there was a span of 25 bases. Germline loops: CDR1 KGHSH, CDR2 LQKENI. The CDR3 spells CASSSPGGPRERAYNEQFF. CDR3 coding DNA: TGTGCCAGCTCATCTCCTGGGGGGCCACGGGAGAGAGCCTACAATGAGCAGTTCTTC.

V is TRBV30 and J is TRBJ2-2; D gene unclear. Germline CDR1 reads GTSNPN; CDR2 reads SVGIG (reference sequence). The V and J ends lost 4 bases and 5 bases respectively, with 17 bases between them. The CDR3 has 15 amino acids. CDR3 bases: TGTGCCTGGATCGTAGGTCCCATGAGGACCGGGGAGCTGTTTTTT. Its protein is CAWIVGPMRTGELFF. Combining the CDR3 with reference TRBV30 and TRBJ2-2 gives the whole variable domain SQTIHQWPATLVQPVGSPLSLECTVEGTSNPNLYWYRQAAGRGLQLLFYSVGIGQISSEVPQNLSASRPQDRQFILSSKKLLLSDSGFYLCAWIVGPMRTGELFFGEGSRLTVL.

The rearrangement uses TRBV27 and TRBJ2-1; possibly TRBD2 for D (5 bases). The CDR3 covers 17 residues. V gave up 5 bases and J gave up 6 bases, with 23 bases separating them. CDR1 is MNHEY, CDR2 SMNVEV, per germline (reference sequence). The CDR3 DNA is TGTGCCAGCAGTCTCGCCCGCGAGGGATATAATATCAATGAGCAGTTCTTC. Its protein product is CASSLAREGYNINEQFF.

The chain uses TRBV11-2 and TRBJ2-2; D may be TRBD2 (5 bases). The length of the CDR3 is 14 residues. V lost 3 bases to trimming and J lost 4 bases, with 9 bases between them. The V gene's germline CDR1 is SGHAT and CDR2 FQNNGV. In DNA, the CDR3 is TGTGCCAGCAGCTTCCGGGATTCCACCGGGGAGCTGTTTTTT. Protein product: CASSFRDSTGELFF.

The V call is TRBV18, the J call TRBJ1-2; 9 nucleotides agree with TRBD1. The germline gives CDR1 KGHSH, CDR2 LQKENI. The junction had 13 bases not matched to a gene; V was cut back by 1 base and J by 7 bases. This CDR3 has 17 residues. The CDR3 reads CASSPRVGTGPPGGYTF. The CDR3 bases are TGTGCCAGCTCACCACGTGTGGGGACAGGGCCTCCGGGTGGCTACACCTTC.